What follows are 28 T cell receptor beta chains derived from one specimen sequenced in a study of T cells after posttransplantation cyclophosphamide. Cyclophosphamide on days +3 and +4 followed busulfan-fludarabine conditioning and a marrow graft. Only in-frame clones appear in the TCRdb table, and some are missing; sequencing was by immunoSEQ multiplex PCR. In total the sample includes some 10,000 clones, none of them seen once. Source: PBMCs, taken after allogeneic stem cell transplant with posttransplant cyclophosphamide. These receptors were obtained from a female patient in her forties or fifties who received an allogeneic stem cell transplant from a related donor, was CMV-positive, and had no GVHD. Some T cells may be provided by the graft donor.

In its sample, this clone was seen many times. The CDR3 here is CASSQEGDSGANVLTF. The CDR3 nucleotides read TGCGCCAGCAGCCAAGAAGGGGACTCTGGGGCCAACGTCCTGACTTTC. The V and J genes are TRBV4-1 and TRBJ2-6; perhaps TRBD1 as D (5 bases). The germline V and J ends were trimmed by 0 bases and 0 bases, with 6 bases remaining between them. The CDR3 spans 16 residues. CDR1 is MGHRA and CDR2 is YSYEKL in the germline V gene.

This clone was counted at least ten times. The chain joins TRBV7-3 to TRBJ2-2; D is possibly TRBD2 (6 bases). V lost 6 bases and J 4 bases, leaving 15 bases between the germline ends. CDR3 length: 15 amino acids. Germline V gene sequence: CDR1 SGHTA, CDR2 FQGTGA. The CDR3 sequence is CASSSSVGGTGELFF. The CDR3 nucleotides read TGTGCCAGCAGTTCTAGCGTGGGGGGCACCGGGGAGCTGTTTTTT. Complete variable domain (other parts from reference TRBV7-3 and TRBJ2-2): GAGVSQTPSNKVTEKGKYVELRCDPISGHTALYWYRQSLGQGPEFLIYFQGTGAADDSGLPNDRFFAVRPEGSVSTLKIQRTERGDSAVYLCASSSSVGGTGELFFGEGSRLTVL.

This clone appeared many times. Here the CDR3 reads CASSPPGYYGYTF. As DNA, the CDR3 is TGTGCCAGCAGCCCTCCCGGGTACTATGGCTACACCTTC. The chain links TRBV13 to TRBJ1-2; D unresolved. Trimming stripped 5 bases from V and 3 bases from J, with 10 bases between. This CDR3 comprises 13 residues. Germline V gene data show CDR1 as PRHDT and CDR2 as FYEKMQ (reference sequence).

Ten or more counts support this clone. The genes are TRBV5-6 and TRBJ2-1; 7 nucleotides align to TRBD2. Germline lookup yields CDR1 SGHDT and CDR2 YYEEEE. The V segment lost 3 bases and the J segment 7 bases; nucleotides outside the gene matches: 16. CDR3 length: 17 amino acids. CDR3 DNA: TGTGCCAGCAGCTCCGGCCCGGCGGCAGGGCGGGGGAATGAGCAGTTCTTC. This encodes CASSSGPAAGRGNEQFF.

This clone was counted ten times or more. This sequence joins TRBV7-9 and TRBJ1-6; D might be TRBD1 (6 bases). V lost 6 bases to trimming and J lost 9 bases, with 15 bases between them. The germline V gene has CDR1 SEHNR and CDR2 FQNEAQ (reference sequence). The CDR3 has 14 amino acids. As DNA, the CDR3 is TGTGCCAGCAGAAAGACAGGTCGGACTTCACCCCTCCACTTT. This sequence encodes CASRKTGRTSPLHF.

This clone was found many times. The rearrangement joins TRBV30 to TRBJ2-3, with 9 positions matching TRBD2. V lost 8 bases and J lost 1; bases outside the gene matches: 4. Germline V gene data show CDR1 as GTSNPN and CDR2 as SVGIG (reference sequence). The CDR3 spans 13 residues. CDR3 amino acids: CARRLAGTDTQYF. The CDR3 DNA is TGTGCCCGCAGACTAGCGGGCACAGATACGCAGTATTTT.

This clone is medium-sized (0.01 to 0.1%). This chain connects TRBV9 to TRBJ2-5, with D perhaps TRBD2 (6 bases). Trimming left V 3 bases short and J 5 bases short, with 17 bases between. CDR3 size: 15 residues. The germline CDR1 and CDR2 sequences are SGDLS and YYNGEE. The CDR3 is CASSAEGGSHETQYF. DNA for the CDR3: TGTGCCAGCAGCGCCGAAGGAGGGAGCCATGAGACCCAGTACTTC.

This clone was seen repeatedly, ten times or more. The gene calls are TRBV19 and TRBJ1-1, with D tentatively TRBD1 (6 bases). Germline-derived CDR1 and CDR2 are LNHDA and SQIVND (reference sequence). This CDR3 has 16 amino acids. V lost 8 bases and J lost 0, with 19 bases in between. CDR3 residues: CASAPSTGLMNTEAFF. CDR3 in DNA: TGTGCCAGTGCCCCCTCGACAGGACTCATGAACACTGAAGCTTTCTTT.

This clone has ten or more counts. The chain combines TRBV4-2 with TRBJ2-1; the D gene is possibly TRBD2 (5 bases). The ends were cut back, 2 bases at V and 9 bases at J, with 11 bases in the middle. This CDR3 has 13 amino acids. Germline CDR1 and CDR2: LGHNA and YNFKEQ. Here the CDR3 DNA reads TGTGCCAGCAGCCAAACTAGTTCCCCTGAGCAGTTCTTC. It translates to CASSQTSSPEQFF.

The V call is TRBV28, the J call TRBJ1-2, with TRBD1 matching 7 bases. The CDR3 loop spans 15 amino acids. After removal of 9 bases from V and 6 bases from J, the junction contained 16 bases not matched to a gene. Germline CDR1 reads MDHEN; CDR2 reads SYDVKM. The DNA of the CDR3 is TGTGCCAGTTGGGACAGTTATACGCGGTTCGATGGCTACACCTTC. Translated: CASWDSYTRFDGYTF.

This clone was seen at least ten times. The chain is built from TRBV30 and TRBJ2-2; TRBD1 aligns across 7 bases. From germline, CDR1 is GTSNPN and CDR2 SVGIG (reference sequence). CDR3 size: 13 residues. After removal of 0 bases from V and 6 bases from J, the junction contained 1 base not matched to a gene. CDR3 nucleotide sequence: TGTGCCTGGAGTGTGCAGGGGGCCGGGGAGCTGTTTTTT. It translates to CAWSVQGAGELFF.

Many counts were recorded for this clone. The chain combines TRBV19 with TRBJ2-1; 10 bases are shared with TRBD2. This CDR3 region has 16 residues. The J segment lost 9 bases and the V segment lost 7 bases, leaving 15 bases of the junction unmatched. The germline CDR1 and CDR2 sequences are LNHDA and SQIVND (reference sequence). In DNA, the CDR3 is TGTGCCAGTAAGGGGGCGGGACTAGCGTGGAGTGGTGAGCAGTTCTTC. Translated: CASKGAGLAWSGEQFF. Together with reference TRBV19 and TRBJ2-1, the CDR3 gives the full variable domain: DGGITQSPKYLFRKEGQNVTLSCEQNLNHDAMYWYRQDPGQGLRLIYYSQIVNDFQKGDIAEGYSVSREKKESFPLTVTSAQKNPTAFYLCASKGAGLAWSGEQFFGPGTRLTVL.

At least ten counts were recorded for this clone. The V and J genes are TRBV11-2 and TRBJ2-3, with a tentative D call TRBD1 (6 bases). CDR3 size: 16 residues. Germline CDR1 is SGHAT and CDR2 is FQNNGV. Trimming cost V 5 bases and J 1 base, with 16 bases left between them. This CDR3 reads CASSPRAGVGTDTQYF. CDR3 DNA sequence: TGTGCCAGCAGCCCCCGAGCAGGGGTCGGCACAGATACGCAGTATTTT.

This clone appeared many times. This rearrangement joins TRBV6-5 to TRBJ2-7, with 12 bases aligning to TRBD2. Germline lookup yields CDR1 MNHEY and CDR2 SVGAGI. After removal of 8 bases from V and 2 bases from J, the junction contained 7 bases not matched to a gene. This CDR3 has 15 amino acids. CDR3 amino acids: CASRRLAGVAYEQYF. CDR3 bases: TGTGCCAGCCGCCGACTAGCGGGGGTCGCCTACGAGCAGTACTTC.

At least ten counts were recorded for this clone. This chain connects TRBV6-5 to TRBJ1-6; possibly TRBD1 for D (5 bases). Germline CDR1 is MNHEY and CDR2 is SVGAGI. The CDR3 is 15 residues long. Trimming left V 2 bases short and J 7 bases short, with 12 bases between. CDR3 bases: TGTGCCAGCAGTTACAGGGGTTATCGGAATTCACCCCTCCACTTT. Translated: CASSYRGYRNSPLHF.

This clone was picked up many times. The chain couples TRBV9 to TRBJ2-2; D might be TRBD2 (6 bases). The length of the CDR3 is 16 residues. Germline V gene data show CDR1 as SGDLS and CDR2 as YYNGEE. Trimming cost V 3 bases and J 2 bases, with 14 bases left between them. The CDR3 DNA follows: TGTGCCAGCAGCGGGGGACTCCTTTACAACACCGGGGAGCTGTTTTTT. It specifies CASSGGLLYNTGELFF.

The table lists this clone with many counts. The rearrangement uses TRBV2 and TRBJ2-1, with 12 positions matching TRBD2. CDR3 length equals 15 residues. The V segment lost 6 bases and the J segment 5 bases; nucleotides outside the gene matches: 5. CDR1 and CDR2 from the germline V gene are SNHLY and FYNNEI. CDR3 amino acids: CASRVTSGRHNEQFF. CDR3 nucleotide sequence: TGTGCCAGCAGGGTAACTAGCGGGAGGCACAATGAGCAGTTCTTC.

This clone was seen repeatedly, ten times or more. The genes are TRBV9 and TRBJ2-1; TRBD1 aligns across 7 bases. The germline V gene encodes CDR1 SGDLS and CDR2 YYNGEE. The length of the CDR3 is 14 residues. V lost 3 bases and J lost 6; bases outside the gene matches: 6. The CDR3 nucleotides are TGTGCCAGCAGCGGACGGGACAGTCTCAATGAGCAGTTCTTC. Its protein is CASSGRDSLNEQFF.

Many counts were recorded for this clone. CDR3 bases: TGTGCCAGCTCGGCGGGCTCCTACAATGAGCAGTTCTTC. Protein sequence: CASSAGSYNEQFF. This chain links TRBV2 with TRBJ2-1; D might be TRBD2 (5 bases). The CDR3 is made up of 13 amino acids. Germline lookup yields CDR1 SNHLY and CDR2 FYNNEI. V lost 8 bases, J lost 0 bases, and 8 bases lay in between.

This clone has a count of ten or more. The gene calls are TRBV28 and TRBJ1-1; tentative D call: TRBD1 (5 bases). CDR1 and CDR2 (germline): MDHEN, SYDVKM. V was pared by 6 bases and J by 11 bases, with 19 bases between. The CDR3 length is 13 residues. The CDR3 nucleotides are TGTGCCAGCAGGGTCTCTGGTGGTGGGGGGGCTTTCTTT. This translates into CASRVSGGGGAFF.

At least ten counts were recorded for this clone. The V gene is TRBV27, the J gene TRBJ2-7; D perhaps matches TRBD1 (6 bases). This CDR3 has 16 amino acids. CDR1 is MNHEY and CDR2 is SMNVEV in the germline V gene (reference sequence). V shed 1 base and J shed 0 bases, with 13 bases lying between them. In DNA, the CDR3 is TGTGCCAGCAGTTTATTCGACAGGTTAAGCTCCTACGAGCAGTACTTC. Translation gives CASSLFDRLSSYEQYF.

This clone was found many times. The V and J genes are TRBV7-9 and TRBJ2-3, with D possibly matching TRBD2 (5 bases). This CDR3 contains 16 residues. Looked up from germline, CDR1 is SEHNR and CDR2 is FQNEAQ (reference sequence). The V gene lost 5 bases and the J gene lost 2 bases, with 17 bases spanning the gap. In nucleotides, the CDR3 is TGTGCCAGCAGCCCAGGTCGGCGGGCCCACACAGATACGCAGTATTTT. It is translated as CASSPGRRAHTDTQYF.

This clone was seen many times. The chain joins TRBV7-9 to TRBJ2-3, with a possible D match to TRBD2 (6 bases). CDR3 size: 13 residues. The V gene's germline CDR1 is SEHNR and CDR2 FQNEAQ (reference sequence). Trimming cost V 5 bases and J 4 bases, with 10 bases left between them. The CDR3 is CASSNPGADTQYF. The CDR3 coding sequence is TGTGCCAGCAGCAACCCGGGGGCAGATACGCAGTATTTT.

There are many counts of this clone. The CDR3, as DNA: TGTGCCAGCAGCATTAGCGGGAGGGCCTTTAGTAATGAGCAGTTCTTC. Translation: CASSISGRAFSNEQFF. The V gene is TRBV5-6, the J gene TRBJ2-1; 11 bases match TRBD2. V dropped 4 bases and J dropped 7; count of bases not matched to a gene: 10. CDR1 is SGHDT and CDR2 is YYEEEE in the germline V gene. There are 16 residues in the CDR3.

Ten or more counts support this clone. The chain joins TRBV30 to TRBJ2-3, with D unclear. In germline, CDR1 is GTSNPN, CDR2 SVGIG (reference sequence). The V gene lost 3 bases and the J gene lost 0 bases, with 16 bases spanning the gap. The CDR3 is 16 residues long. The CDR3 is CAWRMVGASSTDTQYF. The CDR3 DNA sequence: TGTGCCTGGAGAATGGTTGGAGCATCTAGCACAGATACGCAGTATTTT.

V is TRBV9 and J is TRBJ2-3, with 10 nucleotides matching TRBD2. The CDR3 is 17 residues long. The V segment lost 2 bases and the J segment 6 bases; nucleotides outside the gene matches: 12. Germline V gives CDR1 SGDLS, CDR2 YYNGEE. The CDR3 sequence: CASSVMGGLAGADTQYF. The DNA of the CDR3 is TGTGCCAGCAGCGTGATGGGAGGGCTAGCGGGAGCTGATACGCAGTATTTT. Drawing the rest from reference TRBV9 and TRBJ2-3, the complete variable domain is DSGVTQTPKHLITATGQRVTLRCSPRSGDLSVYWYQQSLDQGLQFLIQYYNGEERAKGNILERFSAQQFPDLHSELNLSSLELGDSALYFCASSVMGGLAGADTQYFGPGTRLTVL.

This clone was observed a handful of times. The CDR3 carries no conserved terminal phenylalanine or tryptophan, so it likely arises from a read error. The V gene is TRBV9, the J gene TRBJ1-6; TRBD1 might be the D (6 bases). The V and J ends lost 3 bases and 7 bases respectively, with 11 bases between them. The CDR3 loop spans 14 amino acids. Germline values: CDR1 SGDLS, CDR2 YYNGEE. CDR3 sequence reads: CASSGTGSNSPLHS. Here the CDR3 DNA reads TGTGCCAGCAGCGGCACAGGGAGCAATTCACCCCTCCACTCT.

This clone was recorded at least ten times. The rearrangement uses TRBV4-2 and TRBJ2-1; 8 positions match TRBD2. CDR1 and CDR2 from the germline V gene are LGHNA and YNFKEQ. The length of the CDR3 is 16 residues. The ends lost 2 bases at V and 3 bases at J; junction bases unmatched: 6. DNA for the CDR3: TGTGCCAGCAGCCAACTTGGCCTAGCGGGCTACAATGAGCAGTTCTTC. Amino acid sequence: CASSQLGLAGYNEQFF.